This TCR beta chain was identified in a study of T cell repertoires in cytomegalovirus infection (dated by TCRdb to the late 2010s). Study-wide context: The peptide stimulations were aimed at well-studied HLA-B-restricted epitopes as well as recently identified HLA-C-restricted CMV epitopes, whose presentation resists viral immunomodulation. Because public TCR beta signatures pointed to carriage of CMV infection together with the matching HLA type, the HLA type of each donor mattered for the analysis.

This clonotype was picked up a small number of times. Which antigen it targets is not known. No qualities accompany the bases; no much larger clone lies one base away. Reading the label with the study, this specimen's treatment or condition is: in vitro stimulation with specific CMV peptide epitopes to enrich CMV-specific T cells. The investigation overall reported the following: In both this cohort and an independent approximately 370-donor cohort, the cumulative frequency of public TCR beta family members distinguished carriers of CMV infection plus the relevant HLA type. The ex vivo response was dominated by HLA-C-restricted CMV-specific TCR beta clonotypes, and the single most frequent clonotype in two of eight donors was supplied by these HLA-C-restricted clonotypes.

Sequencing took place on an Illumina HiSeq 1500. The raw public reads went through TCRdb reprocessing: fastp at Q25, MiXCR clone calling, in-frame beta chains kept. Every entry covers one CDR3 protein and lists the most common genes and DNA from its rows. The sample records 310,000 or so distinct CDR3 sequences, 25% of which are singletons. The ten biggest clones cover approximately 12% of the sample. For CDR1 and CDR2, the germline V gene lists MNHEY and SVGEGT. Trimming removed 6 bases from V and 6 bases from J; the gene matches leave 9 bases unexplained. From its cysteine to its phenylalanine, the CDR3 spans 15 amino acids. Only the CDR3 DNA is retained, 45 bases long and in frame from the first base.

The chain links TRBV6-2 or TRBV6-3 with TRBJ1-5; TRBD1 lines up with 9 middle nucleotides. The sample consisted of cultured PBMCs, taken from culture after CMV antigen stimulation. The TCR was taken from a human donor in good health (CMV status not recorded). Some clones in this sample may be carry-over from other donors' samples. The DNA sequence reads TGTGCCAGCAGAAACCCGGGACAGGGTTTTCAGCCCCAGCATTTT. Its protein is CASRNPGQGFQPQHF.